A single sample is the source of the 23 T cell receptor beta chains below, sequenced in a study of beta chain features in type 1 diabetes. Expressed TCRB transcripts were sequenced, since all the RNA that had been isolated was reverse transcribed. The protocol was immunoSEQ multiplex PCR, while the TCRdb copy is restricted to in-frame clones and leaves out a portion. The sample includes about 930,000 clones, 15% to 20% of them seen just once. Sample: naive CD4+ T cells from blood. These receptors were collected from a woman aged 18-35 years in good health.

The V and J genes are TRBV6-5 and TRBJ1-2, with TRBD1 matching 7 bases. The CDR3 spans 14 residues. CDR1 and CDR2 (germline): MNHEY, SVGAGI. V shed 6 bases and J 5 bases; nucleotides not matched to a gene: 9. The CDR3 loop reads CASSSTGTAYGYTF. For the CDR3, the DNA is TGTGCCAGCAGCTCCACCGGGACAGCTTATGGCTACACCTTC.

The J gene is TRBJ1-4, the V gene TRBV10-2, with a weak D call TRBD1 (6 bases). Germline V lookup: CDR1 WSHSY, CDR2 SAAADI. This CDR3 has 14 amino acids. Between the trimmed V and J ends, which lost 4 bases and 2 bases, there was a span of 8 bases. The DNA for the CDR3 is TGCGCCAGCAGTGCGGACAGCACTAATGAAAAACTGTTTTTT. It encodes CASSADSTNEKLFF.

The sample holds a few counts of this clone. The chain joins TRBV19 to TRBJ2-6; D remains ambiguous. Germline CDR1 LNHDA, CDR2 SQIVND (reference sequence). The CDR3 sequence is 17 residues long. V was shortened by 6 bases and J by 0 bases, with 15 bases between the two germline ends. The CDR3 region has the DNA TGTGCCAGTAGACAGTCTCTTCTGGACTCTGGGGCCAACGTCCTGACTTTC. This gives the protein CASRQSLLDSGANVLTF. The entire variable domain, with the rest obtained from reference TRBV19 and TRBJ2-6, is as follows: DGGITQSPKYLFRKEGQNVTLSCEQNLNHDAMYWYRQDPGQGLRLIYYSQIVNDFQKGDIAEGYSVSREKKESFPLTVTSAQKNPTAFYLCASRQSLLDSGANVLTFGAGSRLTVL.

This clone showed up just a few times. Distinct nucleotide sequences in the sample also encode this CDR3. As DNA, the CDR3 is TGCGCCAGCCGGACTAGCGGGAGTTACGAGCAGTACTTC. Protein: CASRTSGSYEQYF. The chain employs TRBV10-2 and TRBJ2-7; 13 bases map to TRBD2. This CDR3 region has 13 residues. CDR1 and CDR2 (germline): WSHSY, SAAADI. Trimming took 8 bases from V and 4 from J; bases not matched to a gene: 2.

This clone came up a few times. V usage is TRBV18 and J usage is TRBJ1-2, with 7 bases fitting TRBD1. Trimming removed 4 bases from V and 3 bases from J; junction bases left unmatched: 5. CDR3 length equals 14 residues. CDR1 KGHSH and CDR2 LQKENI come from the germline V gene. CDR3 bases: TGTGCCAGCTCACTATACGGACAGGACTATGGCTACACCTTC. This gives the protein CASSLYGQDYGYTF. The full variable domain, rest sourced from reference TRBV18 and TRBJ1-2, is NAGVMQNPRHLVRRRGQEARLRCSPMKGHSHVYWYRQLPEEGLKFMVYLQKENIIDESGMPKERFSAEFPKEGPSILRIQQVVRGDSAAYFCASSLYGQDYGYTFGSGTRLTVV.

There are a few counts of this clone. This CDR3 reads CASSLGPDSNEQFF. In nucleotides, the CDR3 is TGTGCCAGCAGCTTGGGACCCGACTCCAATGAGCAGTTCTTC. The chain employs TRBV11-3 and TRBJ2-1, with D tentatively TRBD1 or TRBD2 (5 bases each). V lost 3 bases and J lost 6, with 12 bases in between. The CDR3 is 14 residues long. Per the germline V gene, CDR1 is SGHNT and CDR2 is YENEEA.

There are a few counts of this clone. The chain couples TRBV4-3 to TRBJ2-1; D not certain. CDR3 length: 13 residues. Trimming stripped 1 base from V and 8 bases from J, with 9 bases between. CDR1 LGHNA and CDR2 YSLEER come from the germline V gene. The CDR3 DNA follows: TGCGCCAGCAGCCAAGCTCCAACGGATGAGCAGTTCTTC. Amino acid sequence: CASSQAPTDEQFF.

As to this clone: The junction departs from germline at one end; a sequencing error may be responsible. The chain employs TRBV5-1 and TRBJ1-2; tentative D call: TRBD1 (5 bases). Germline V gene lookup returns CDR1 SGHRS and CDR2 YFSETQ. CDR3 size: 12 residues. The CDR3 DNA follows: TGCGCCAGCAGCTTGAATACCGGGACCCCGGTCTTC. This sequence encodes CASSLNTGTPVF.

V gene TRBV28 combines with J gene TRBJ1-5; the D gene is possibly TRBD1 (5 bases). Trimming removed 2 bases from V and 0 bases from J, with 8 bases in between. The CDR3 covers 15 residues. Germline CDR1 and CDR2: MDHEN and SYDVKM. This CDR3 is CASSLGGYSNQPQHF. CDR3 nucleotides: TGTGCCAGCAGTTTAGGGGGGTATAGCAATCAGCCCCAGCATTTT.

CDR3 protein: CASSPDQLLWWSQYF. CDR3 bases: TGTGCCAGCTCACCAGACCAGCTCCTGTGGTGGTCCCAGTACTTC. The chain links TRBV18 to TRBJ2-5; D is unclear. V lost 2 bases, J lost 9 bases, and 19 bases lay in between. The CDR3 spans 15 residues. Germline CDR1 KGHSH, CDR2 LQKENI.

This clone appeared a few times. The rearrangement links TRBV7-9 to TRBJ1-2; D possibly corresponds to TRBD1 (6 bases). The CDR3 consists of 15 residues. Germline CDR1 reads SEHNR; CDR2 reads FQNEAQ (reference sequence). V was clipped by 3 bases and J by 0 bases, with 11 bases between them. CDR3 nucleotide sequence: TGTGCCAGCAGCTTGAGCAGGGGCTCTAACTATGGCTACACCTTC. Protein: CASSLSRGSNYGYTF.

This chain links TRBV28 with TRBJ2-1; 14 positions match TRBD2. The CDR3 totals 20 residues. CDR1 and CDR2 (germline): MDHEN, SYDVKM. V trimming: 2 bases; J trimming: 4 bases; junction bases outside the gene matches: 13. The CDR3, as DNA: TGTGCCAGCAGTTTAGGTAGGACTAGCGGGAGGTACTTACGTTACAATGAGCAGTTCTTC. Translated: CASSLGRTSGRYLRYNEQFF.

V is TRBV13 and J is TRBJ2-2, with 11 bases identical to TRBD2. Trimming removed 4 bases from V and 1 base from J; junction bases left unmatched: 8. CDR1 and CDR2 (germline): PRHDT, FYEKMQ (reference sequence). The CDR3 has 18 amino acids. CDR3 DNA sequence: TGTGCCAGCAGCTACTACCTTGGGACTAGCGGGAACACCGGGGAGCTGTTTTTT. Its translation is CASSYYLGTSGNTGELFF.

This clone turned up a few times. This sequence joins TRBV25-1 and TRBJ1-1, with D maybe TRBD1 (5 bases). The CDR3 runs to 14 residues. CDR1 MGHDK and CDR2 SYGVNS come from the germline V gene. The ends were cut back, 6 bases at V and 1 base at J, with 12 bases in the middle. The DNA for the CDR3 is TGTGCCAGCAGGAACCGGGGCCAGAACACTGAAGCTTTCTTT. Translating it yields CASRNRGQNTEAFF.

The table lists this clone with a few counts. This chain uses TRBV15 with TRBJ2-3, with 7 nucleotides matching TRBD1. The length of the CDR3 is 16 residues. From germline, CDR1 is LNHNV and CDR2 YYDKDF (reference sequence). Trimming removed 5 bases from V and 0 bases from J; junction bases left unmatched: 8. In DNA, the CDR3 is TGTGCCACCAGCCGAAGACAGGGAAGGAGCACAGATACGCAGTATTTT. Its protein is CATSRRQGRSTDTQYF.

This chain connects TRBV18 to TRBJ2-7; the D is unclear. The germline V gene encodes CDR1 KGHSH and CDR2 LQKENI. The V end was cut by 3 bases, the J end by 5 bases, with 5 bases between. The CDR3 has 11 amino acids. CDR3 sequence reads: CASSPAHEQYF. The CDR3 DNA sequence: TGTGCCAGCTCACCTGCGCACGAGCAGTACTTC. The entire variable domain, with the rest obtained from reference TRBV18 and TRBJ2-7, is as follows: NAGVMQNPRHLVRRRGQEARLRCSPMKGHSHVYWYRQLPEEGLKFMVYLQKENIIDESGMPKERFSAEFPKEGPSILRIQQVVRGDSAAYFCASSPAHEQYFGPGTRLTVT.

This clone was picked up a small number of times. This chain joins TRBV28 and TRBJ1-2; D is unclear. This CDR3 spans 12 amino acids. Trimming pared 3 bases from V and 4 bases from J, leaving 6 bases between. Germline V gene sequence: CDR1 MDHEN, CDR2 SYDVKM. The CDR3 spells CASSFRIYGYTF. The CDR3 bases are TGTGCCAGCAGTTTTAGGATCTATGGCTACACCTTC.

The genes are TRBV18 and TRBJ1-1, with D possibly matching TRBD1 (5 bases). V lost 2 bases and J 1 base, leaving 8 bases between the germline ends. Germline values: CDR1 KGHSH, CDR2 LQKENI. CDR3 length: 14 amino acids. CDR3 nucleotide sequence: TGTGCCAGCTCACCAGGACATTCGAACACTGAAGCTTTCTTT. Translated: CASSPGHSNTEAFF.

This clone was found a few times. This sequence joins TRBV19 and TRBJ2-4, with 9 nucleotides matching TRBD1. This CDR3 comprises 15 residues. Unmatched junction bases numbered 10, after V lost 6 bases and J lost 7 bases. From germline, CDR1 is LNHDA and CDR2 SQIVND (reference sequence). The chain's CDR3 is CASRELGQGMNIQYF. Written as DNA, the CDR3 is TGTGCCAGTAGGGAGCTGGGACAGGGTATGAACATTCAGTACTTC.

V and J are TRBV5-6 and TRBJ2-7; no definite D call. Trimming cost V 1 base and J 4 bases, with 3 bases left between them. The CDR3 length is 11 residues. Per germline, CDR1 SGHDT and CDR2 YYEEEE. The CDR3 DNA reads as TGTGCCAGCAGCTTGATTTACGAGCAGTACTTC. Translating it yields CASSLIYEQYF. Using reference TRBV5-6 and TRBJ2-7 for the parts outside the CDR3, the full variable domain is DAGVTQSPTHLIKTRGQQVTLRCSPKSGHDTVSWYQQALGQGPQFIFQYYEEEERQRGNFPDRFSGHQFPNYSSELNVNALLLGDSALYLCASSLIYEQYFGPGTRLTVT.

The chain combines TRBV15 with TRBJ2-7, with D perhaps given as TRBD1 or TRBD2 (5 bases each). CDR1 and CDR2 from the germline V gene are LNHNV and YYDKDF (reference sequence). The CDR3 is 14 amino acids. The V end lost 6 bases, the J end lost 2 bases, and 14 bases lay between the germline ends. The CDR3 reads CATSKQERPYEQYF. CDR3 in DNA: TGTGCCACCAGTAAACAGGAGCGGCCCTACGAGCAGTACTTC.

The chain uses TRBV4-2 and TRBJ2-4, with 7 nucleotides matching TRBD2. Germline lookup yields CDR1 LGHNA and CDR2 YNFKEQ. The CDR3 has 17 residues. The trim removed 0 bases at V and 0 bases at J, leaving 5 bases unmatched. Here the CDR3 DNA reads TGTGCCAGCAGCCAAGAGTTCAGCGGGGCAGCCAAAAACATTCAGTACTTC. It specifies CASSQEFSGAAKNIQYF.

The V gene is TRBV28, the J gene TRBJ2-7; the D call may be TRBD1 or TRBD2 (5 bases each). The V gene's germline CDR1 is MDHEN and CDR2 SYDVKM. V was cut by 5 bases and J by 4 bases, with 18 bases left in between. CDR3 length: 15 residues. In nucleotides, the CDR3 is TGTGCCAGCAGTCGGGACCCCCAAAGGGGATACGAGCAGTACTTC. Amino acids: CASSRDPQRGYEQYF.